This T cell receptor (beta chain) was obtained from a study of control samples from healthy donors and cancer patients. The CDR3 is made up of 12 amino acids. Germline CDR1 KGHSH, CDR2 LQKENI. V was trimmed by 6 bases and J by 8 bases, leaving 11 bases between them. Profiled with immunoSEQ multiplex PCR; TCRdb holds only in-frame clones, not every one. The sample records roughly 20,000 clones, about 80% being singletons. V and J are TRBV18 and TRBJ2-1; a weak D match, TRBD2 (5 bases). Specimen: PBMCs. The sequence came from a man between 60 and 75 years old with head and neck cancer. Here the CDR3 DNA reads TGTGCCAGCTCGAGGGAGTCGGATGAGCAGTTCTTC. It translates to CASSRESDEQFF.